Below are 4 T cell receptor beta chains sequenced from a single sample in a study of beta chain features in type 1 diabetes. Study-wide results and caveats: Shortening of TCRB CDR3s, moderate but significant, appeared in all four CD4+ subsets of Type 1 diabetes patients.

These receptors are not linked to any known antigen. Expressed TCRB transcripts got sequenced, as all isolated RNA was reverse transcribed. Profiling relied on immunoSEQ multiplex PCR, and the TCRdb table lists in-frame clones only, not all of them. Seen here are hundreds of thousands of clones, roughly 11% observed once, and the top ten hold more than 0.015%. Sequenced sample: naive CD4+ T cells from blood. The receptors originated from a man aged 25 to 40 with type 1 diabetes.

Only a few counts were recorded for this clone. V gene TRBV7-2 combines with J gene TRBJ2-5, with TRBD1 matching over 7 bases. There are 14 residues in the CDR3. Germline values: CDR1 SGHTA, CDR2 FQGNSA. The trim removed 5 bases at V and 5 bases at J, leaving 8 bases unmatched. The chain's CDR3 is CASSPTGYVETQYF. The CDR3 DNA reads as TGTGCCAGCAGCCCGACAGGGTACGTGGAGACCCAGTACTTC.

This clone was seen a few times. V gene TRBV18 combines with J gene TRBJ1-2; maybe TRBD1 (6 bases). V was cut by 4 bases and J by 5 bases, with 17 bases left in between. The CDR3 loop spans 15 amino acids. The germline V gene encodes CDR1 KGHSH and CDR2 LQKENI. The CDR3 loop is CASSLNREFTYGYTF. CDR3 DNA sequence: TGTGCCAGCTCACTGAACAGGGAATTCACATATGGCTACACCTTC.

This clone was seen a handful of times. This sequence joins TRBV2 and TRBJ2-5; TRBD2 agrees at 15 bases. The germline gives CDR1 SNHLY, CDR2 FYNNEI. Trimming removed 5 bases from V and 1 base from J; junction bases left unmatched: 5. The CDR3 has 17 residues. CDR3 DNA: TGTGCCAGCAGTCTACCGGGACTAGCGGGGGGCCAAGAGACCCAGTACTTC. It yields the protein CASSLPGLAGGQETQYF. Full variable domain (outside the CDR3, taken from reference TRBV2 and TRBJ2-5): EPEVTQTPSHQVTQMGQEVILRCVPISNHLYFYWYRQILGQKVEFLVSFYNNEISEKSEIFDDQFSVERPDGSNFTLKIRSTKLEDSAMYFCASSLPGLAGGQETQYFGPGTRLLVL.

The table lists this clone with a few counts. The chain joins TRBV18 to TRBJ2-3; 8 bases match TRBD2. CDR3 length equals 15 residues. The V and J ends lost 6 bases and 4 bases, in that order; junction bases with no gene match: 9. Looked up from germline, CDR1 is KGHSH and CDR2 is LQKENI. CDR3 protein: CASSPVAGSADTQYF. CDR3 in DNA: TGTGCCAGCTCGCCTGTAGCGGGGAGTGCAGATACGCAGTATTTT.